Listed below are T cell receptor beta chains from one sample, sequenced in a study of PD-1 blockade in classical Hodgkin lymphoma. Data came from immunoSEQ multiplex PCR; TCRdb stores just in-frame clones and leaves some out. The sample lists just under 20,000 clones; approximately 82% were seen once. The sequencing input was CD4+ T cells from blood. The receptor source for this set is a human donor with classical Hodgkin lymphoma. CDR3s include the opening cysteine and the closing phenylalanine or tryptophan. A D gene is named only where the DNA matches it firmly. Size values are once, few and many counts, or a class for expanded clones, and some rows have none.

>once|TRBJ2-1|TRBV7-3|-
CASSFGRSYEQFF
TGTGCCAGCAGCTTCGGGAGATCCTATGAGCAGTTCTTC
>-|TRBJ1-2|TRBV29-1|-
CSVVAGANYGYTF
TGCAGCGTTGTTGCGGGGGCCAACTATGGCTACACCTTC
>-|TRBJ1-1|TRBV6-6|TRBD1
CASSYTPTGRLGAFF
TGTGCCAGCAGTTACACGCCGACAGGGCGTTTAGGAGCTTTCTTT
>-|TRBJ1-6|TRBV18|-
CASSPAEGGNSPLHF
TGTGCCAGCTCACCGGCCGAGGGTGGAAATTCACCCCTCCACTTT
>-|TRBJ1-4|TRBV19|TRBD1
CASSFRTGGSTNEKLFF
TGTGCCAGTAGTTTCCGGACAGGGGGCAGTACTAATGAAAAACTGTTTTTT
>-|TRBJ2-3|TRBV11-3|-
CASSRGTRSSTDTQYF
TGTGCCAGCAGCCGGGGGACCAGATCTAGCACAGATACGCAGTATTTT
>-|TRBJ1-6|TRBV5-1|-
CASSLAQGSHNSPLHF
TGCGCCAGCAGCTTGGCCCAGGGGTCTCATAATTCACCCCTCCACTTT
>-|TRBJ2-7|TRBV5-1|-
CASSLVAAASLYEQYF
TGCGCCAGCAGCTTGGTAGCAGCCGCTTCTCTCTACGAGCAGTACTTC
>once|TRBJ2-1|TRBV28|-
CASSLPGPEMGEQFF
TGTGCCAGCAGTTTGCCGGGGCCTGAAATGGGTGAGCAGTTCTTC
>-|TRBJ2-1|TRBV10-3|-
CAISSRAEGNEQFF
TGTGCCATCAGTTCTAGGGCCGAAGGGAATGAGCAGTTCTTC
>few|TRBJ1-5|TRBV5-1|-
CASSIEGNQPQHF
TGCGCCAGCAGTATAGAGGGGAATCAGCCCCAGCATTTT
>-|TRBJ2-4|TRBV28|TRBD1
CASRPQGAKNIQYF
TGTGCCAGCAGACCACAGGGGGCCAAAAACATTCAGTACTTC
>-|TRBJ2-5|TRBV6-1|-
CASNYRQRQETQYF
TGTGCCAGCAATTATCGCCAGCGGCAGGAGACCCAGTACTTC
>-|TRBJ2-5|TRBV7-2|-
CASSLSGTGETQYF
TGTGCCAGCAGCTTATCGGGGACGGGAGAGACCCAGTACTTC
>-|TRBJ1-2|TRBV11-2|-
CASSLVVDPRNYGYTF
TGTGCCAGCAGCTTAGTGGTGGACCCCCGTAACTATGGCTACACCTTC
>-|TRBJ2-2|TRBV2|-
CASSEGDRTGELFF
TGTGCCAGCAGTGAAGGAGACAGGACCGGGGAGCTGTTTTTT
>-|TRBJ2-5|TRBV5-4|-
CASSSGETQYF
TGTGCCAGCAGCTCCGGGGAGACCCAGTACTTC
>-|TRBJ1-4|TRBV5-6|-
CASSLLRAGRGRDEKLFF
TGTGCCAGCAGCTTGCTTCGGGCCGGAAGGGGGAGGGATGAAAAACTGTTTTTT
>-|TRBJ2-3|TRBV19|-
CASSIILTGTDTQYF
TGTGCCAGTAGTATTATCCTAACGGGCACAGATACGCAGTATTTT
>-|TRBJ2-1|TRBV5-1|TRBD2
CASSLAGTSDNEQFF
TGCGCCAGCAGCTTGGCGGGGACTAGCGACAATGAGCAGTTCTTC
>-|TRBJ2-1|TRBV10-3|-
CAIRASGGEQFF
TGTGCCATCAGGGCCAGCGGAGGTGAGCAGTTCTTC
>-|TRBJ1-2|TRBV5-1|-
CASSLVQFNYGYTF
TGCGCCAGCAGCTTGGTGCAGTTTAACTATGGCTACACCTTC
>-|TRBJ2-7|TRBV28|-
CASSTPPYEQYF
TGTGCCAGCAGCACTCCTCCCTACGAGCAGTACTTC
>-|TRBJ2-5|TRBV19|-
CASGQGEGETQYF
TGTGCGTCGGGGCAGGGTGAAGGAGAGACCCAGTACTTC
>-|TRBJ2-1|TRBV7-2|TRBD1
CASSAGQVYNEQFF
TGTGCCAGCAGCGCAGGACAGGTGTACAATGAGCAGTTCTTC
>-|TRBJ2-1|TRBV29-1|-
CSATGSYNEQFF
TGCAGCGCGACGGGCTCCTACAATGAGCAGTTCTTC
>-|TRBJ2-4|TRBV12-2|-
CASRLASGSAKNIQYF
TGTGCAAGTCGCTTAGCTAGCGGGAGTGCCAAAAACATTCAGTACTTC
>-|TRBJ2-7|TRBV6-5|TRBD2
CASSYGLGIDEQYF
TGTGCCAGCAGTTACGGACTAGGGATCGACGAGCAGTACTTC
>-|TRBJ1-1|TRBV19|-
CASSIPGVNTEAFF
TGTGCCAGTAGTATCCCGGGGGTTAACACTGAAGCTTTCTTT
>-|TRBJ1-6|TRBV29-1|-
CSVGGVGSPLHF
TGCAGCGTTGGCGGGGTAGGATCACCCCTCCACTTT
>-|TRBJ2-7|TRBV2|TRBD1
CASTRQGYEQYF
TGTGCCAGCACCCGACAGGGCTACGAGCAGTACTTC
>-|TRBJ2-7|TRBV5-4|-
CASTTPGVYEQYF
TGTGCCAGCACCACCCCCGGGGTCTACGAGCAGTACTTC
>-|TRBJ1-2|TRBV7-2|-
CASSSSAGAGYGYTF
TGTGCCAGCAGCTCCTCCGCAGGGGCCGGCTATGGCTACACCTTC
>once|TRBJ2-2|TRBV1|-
CTSSQDQPAPSGRAENTGELFF
TGCACCAGCAGCCAAGATCAGCCGGCCCCTAGCGGGAGGGCCGAGAACACCGGGGAGCTGTTTTTT
>-|TRBJ2-7|TRBV7-2|TRBD2
CASSLPGGPGEQYF
TGTGCCAGCAGCTTACCGGGAGGGCCGGGCGAGCAGTACTTC
>-|TRBJ2-1|TRBV21-1|-
CASSKRYGSLSYNEQFF
TGTGCCAGCAGCAAACGGTATGGATCCCTTTCCTACAATGAGCAGTTCTTC
>-|TRBJ1-2|TRBV6-5|-
CASSFGRDIANYGYTF
TGTGCCAGCAGTTTCGGCCGGGACATAGCTAACTATGGCTACACCTTC
>-|TRBJ2-1|TRBV9|TRBD2
CASSAGTSGREQFF
TGTGCCAGCAGCGCCGGGACTAGCGGCCGAGAGCAGTTCTTC
>-|TRBJ1-2|TRBV19|-
CASSPWGDGYTF
TGTGCCAGTAGCCCATGGGGGGACGGCTACACCTTC
>-|TRBJ2-7|TRBV5-1|TRBD2
CASSFSRLAGGGEQYF
TGCGCCAGCAGCTTCTCCCGACTAGCGGGAGGCGGTGAGCAGTACTTC
>-|TRBJ1-2|TRBV19|-
CASSTKDSRAYGYTF
TGTGCCAGTTCTACTAAGGACAGCCGAGCCTATGGCTACACCTTC